Presented here are 19 T cell receptor beta chains from one specimen sequenced in a study of cytomegalovirus exposure and HLA in healthy donors. Primers for the PCR totalled 60 Vbeta and 13 Jbeta. The protocol was immunoSEQ multiplex PCR, while the TCRdb copy is restricted to in-frame clones and leaves out a portion. The sample records about 110,000 clones, 60% to 80% being singletons. The sequencing sample was made of PBMCs. The receptors originated from a man aged 18 to 30 in good health and CMV-seropositive.

There are a few counts of this clone. The chain employs TRBV5-1 and TRBJ2-1; 8 positions agree with TRBD2. The length of the CDR3 is 17 residues. With 0 bases clipped from V and 8 bases from J, the junction kept 13 bases outside the gene matches. In germline, CDR1 is SGHRS, CDR2 YFSETQ. The CDR3 region is CASSLDHPGGPRDEQFF. In DNA form, the CDR3 reads TGCGCCAGCAGCTTGGATCATCCGGGGGGGCCACGGGATGAGCAGTTCTTC.

This chain uses TRBV29-1 with TRBJ2-2, with a tentative D call TRBD1 (8 bases). Germline CDR1 SQVTM, CDR2 ANQGSEA. The CDR3 is 15 amino acids. Trimming removed 8 bases from V and 4 bases from J, with 20 bases in between. The chain's CDR3 is CSFLKQGEGTGELFF. DNA of the CDR3: TGCAGCTTTCTAAAACAGGGGGAGGGCACCGGGGAGCTGTTTTTT.

This clone was recorded once. The chain employs TRBV12-2 and TRBJ2-7; the D call TRBD2 from the table was never checked on the DNA. TRBV12-2 is a recognized pseudogene. The CDR3 is 19 amino acids. CDR3 sequence: CASRLHDTGLAGSSYEQYV. The CDR3 nucleotides are TGTGCAAGTCGCTTACATGATACGGGACTAGCGGGGAGCTCCTACGAGCAGTACGTC.

This chain connects TRBV28 to TRBJ1-6, with 7 bases aligning to TRBD1. The junction had 13 bases not matched to a gene; V was cut back by 5 bases and J by 0 bases. Germline loops: CDR1 MDHEN, CDR2 SYDVKM. The CDR3 length is 19 residues. This chain's CDR3 is CASSTQTGSFVSYNSPLHF. In DNA form, the CDR3 reads TGTGCCAGCAGTACCCAGACAGGGAGTTTTGTCTCCTATAATTCACCCCTCCACTTT.

The V call is TRBV6-1, the J call TRBJ2-5; 15 positions agree with TRBD2. V shed 4 bases, J shed 5 bases, and the junction held 11 bases outside the gene matches. Germline lookup yields CDR1 MNHNS and CDR2 SASEGT. The CDR3 is 18 amino acids. CDR3 loop: CASSGRAGTSGGWETQYF. The CDR3 nucleotides are TGTGCCAGCAGTGGAAGGGCGGGGACTAGCGGGGGGTGGGAGACCCAGTACTTC.

This rearrangement joins TRBV6-6 to TRBJ1-5; D gene unclear. This CDR3 has 11 residues. CDR1 is MNHNY, CDR2 SVGAGI, per germline (reference sequence). V lost 6 bases to trimming and J lost 9 bases, with 9 bases between them. The CDR3 nucleotides read TGTGCCAGCAGCCACACGGGGCCCCAGCATTTT. This codes for CASSHTGPQHF.

The chain recombines TRBV30 with TRBJ1-6, with a weak D call TRBD1 (6 bases). V was cut by 0 bases and J by 13 bases, with 13 bases left in between. The CDR3 has 13 amino acids. The V gene's germline CDR1 is GTSNPN and CDR2 SVGIG (reference sequence). For the CDR3, the DNA is TGTGCCTGGAGTGTTAACAGGGCCCCCCCCCTCCACTTT. Protein sequence: CAWSVNRAPPLHF. Together with reference TRBV30 and TRBJ1-6, the CDR3 gives the full variable domain: SQTIHQWPATLVQPVGSPLSLECTVEGTSNPNLYWYRQAAGRGLQLLFYSVGIGQISSEVPQNLSASRPQDRQFILSSKKLLLSDSGFYLCAWSVNRAPPLHFGNGTRLTVT.

The CDR3, as DNA: TGCGCCAGCAGCGAGGGGACTAGCGGGGGGGCAACAGATACGCAGTATTTT. This sequence encodes CASSEGTSGGATDTQYF. The J gene is TRBJ2-3, the V gene TRBV5-1, with 16 bases that match TRBD2. Germline lookup yields CDR1 SGHRS and CDR2 YFSETQ. Trimming removed 4 bases from V and 3 bases from J; junction bases left unmatched: 5. This CDR3 spans 17 amino acids.

The chain combines TRBV7-9 with TRBJ1-1; no clear D. The ends were cut back, 5 bases at V and 1 base at J, with 11 bases in the middle. Germline loops: CDR1 SEHNR, CDR2 FQNEAQ (reference sequence). The CDR3 loop spans 14 amino acids. The CDR3 protein is CASSPLYSNTEAFF. The CDR3 DNA reads TGTGCCAGCAGCCCGTTATATTCGAACACTGAAGCTTTCTTT.

The J gene is TRBJ2-3, the V gene TRBV7-9, with D uncertain. There are 12 residues in the CDR3. Per germline, CDR1 SEHNR and CDR2 FQNEAQ (reference sequence). Trimming cost V 5 bases and J 6 bases, with 9 bases left between them. The CDR3 sequence is CASSTTGDTQYF. The CDR3 region has the DNA TGTGCCAGCAGCACCACCGGGGATACGCAGTATTTT.

This clone was seen a handful of times. The chain joins TRBV30 to TRBJ1-6; D not certain. Germline CDR1 GTSNPN, CDR2 SVGIG (reference sequence). The germline V and J ends were trimmed by 3 bases and 5 bases, with 8 bases remaining between them. The CDR3 totals 13 residues. The CDR3 region is CAWRIGDNSPLHF. For the CDR3, the DNA is TGTGCCTGGAGAATCGGGGATAATTCACCCCTCCACTTT.

This clone was detected only once. This rearrangement joins TRBV13 to TRBJ2-1, with D hard to call. V was shortened by 5 bases and J by 9 bases, with 17 bases between the two germline ends. This CDR3 is built from 14 residues. Germline-derived CDR1 and CDR2 are PRHDT and FYEKMQ (reference sequence). CDR3 sequence (DNA): TGTGCCAGCAGCCCACCCCTAAGGTCGGGTGAGCAGTTCTTC. Protein product: CASSPPLRSGEQFF.

This clone has only a few counts. The chain joins TRBV5-1 to TRBJ1-2, with 8 bases aligning to TRBD1. Unmatched junction bases numbered 16, after V lost 0 bases and J lost 6 bases. Looked up from germline, CDR1 is SGHRS and CDR2 is YFSETQ. This CDR3 comprises 18 residues. The CDR3, as DNA: TGCGCCAGCAGCTTGGTCCCTCCGATTCAGACAGGGGTAAATGGCTACACCTTC. Its protein is CASSLVPPIQTGVNGYTF.

The gene calls are TRBV15 and TRBJ1-6, with 9 bases that match TRBD1. Germline assignment: CDR1 LNHNV and CDR2 YYDKDF (reference sequence). This CDR3 has 15 amino acids. V was clipped by 1 base and J by 8 bases; unmatched bases: 3. The CDR3 nucleotides read TGTGCCACCAGCAGAGGAGGGACAGGGTATTCACCCCTCCACTTT. This sequence encodes CATSRGGTGYSPLHF.

This clone occurred a few times. CDR3: CASSPSPTGDSTDTQYF. In DNA form, the CDR3 reads TGTGCCAGCAGCCCCAGCCCGACAGGTGACAGCACAGATACGCAGTATTTT. The chain carries TRBV7-6 and TRBJ2-3; D is perhaps TRBD1 (6 bases). Germline V gene data show CDR1 as SGHVS and CDR2 as FNYEAQ. V lost 5 bases and J lost 0, with 18 bases in between. This CDR3 spans 17 amino acids. Combining the CDR3 with reference TRBV7-6 and TRBJ2-3 gives the whole variable domain GAGVSQSPRYKVTKRGQDVALRCDPISGHVSLYWYRQALGQGPEFLTYFNYEAQQDKSGLPNDRFSAERPEGSISTLTIQRTEQRDSAMYRCASSPSPTGDSTDTQYFGPGTRLTVL.

This clone was found once. The V call is TRBV5-4, the J call TRBJ2-7, with TRBD1 matching 8 bases. V trimming: 0 bases; J trimming: 2 bases; junction bases outside the gene matches: 4. CDR1 is SGHNT and CDR2 is YYREEE in the germline V gene (reference sequence). The CDR3 consists of 15 residues. Here the CDR3 DNA reads TGTGCCAGCAGCTTGGACAGGGGGGACGCCTACGAGCAGTACGTC. Protein sequence: CASSLDRGDAYEQYV.

This clone was observed a handful of times. The CDR3: CASSPPGGAVGSTEAFF. Written as DNA, the CDR3 is TGTGCCAGCTCACCACCAGGGGGGGCGGTGGGGAGCACTGAAGCTTTCTTT. This chain connects TRBV18 to TRBJ1-1; a possible D gene is TRBD1 (6 bases). The CDR3 has 17 residues. Germline CDR1 and CDR2: KGHSH and LQKENI. Trimming removed 0 bases from V and 4 bases from J, with 18 bases in between.

The chain joins TRBV5-1 to TRBJ2-5; 13 positions agree with TRBD2. The CDR3 runs to 16 residues. From germline, CDR1 is SGHRS and CDR2 YFSETQ. V lost 0 bases to trimming and J lost 2 bases; unmatched junction nucleotides: 1. CDR3 coding DNA: TGCGCCAGCAGCTTGGAACTAGCGGGGGGGCAAGAGACCCAGTACTTC. Encoded protein: CASSLELAGGQETQYF.

V is TRBV5-4 and J is TRBJ1-4; tentatively, D is TRBD1 (5 bases). Trimming took 4 bases from V and 4 from J, leaving 14 bases between them. The V gene's germline CDR1 is SGHNT and CDR2 YYREEE (reference sequence). The CDR3 contains 15 residues. DNA of the CDR3: TGTGCCAGCAGCCAGGTGGAGGGGCGTAATGAAAAACTGTTTTTT. This sequence encodes CASSQVEGRNEKLFF.